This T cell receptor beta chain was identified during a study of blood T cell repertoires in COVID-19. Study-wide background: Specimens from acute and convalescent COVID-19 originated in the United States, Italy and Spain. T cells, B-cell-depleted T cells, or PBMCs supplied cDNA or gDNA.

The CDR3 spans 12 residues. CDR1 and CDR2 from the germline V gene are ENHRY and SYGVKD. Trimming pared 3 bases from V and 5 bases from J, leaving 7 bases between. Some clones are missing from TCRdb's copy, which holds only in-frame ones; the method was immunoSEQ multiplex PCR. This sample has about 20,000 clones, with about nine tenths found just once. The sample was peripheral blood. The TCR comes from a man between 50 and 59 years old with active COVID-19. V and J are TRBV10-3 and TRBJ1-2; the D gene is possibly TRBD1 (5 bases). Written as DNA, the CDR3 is TGTGCCATCAGTGAACGGGGGTATGGCTACACCTTC. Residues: CAISERGYGYTF.